This T cell receptor (beta chain) was recovered during a study of synovial regulatory T cells in juvenile arthritis. In the case of this clone: Its antigen is currently unknown.

The study's findings and limits: Synovial Teff and blood CPL repertoires partially overlapped with iaTreg TCR repertoires, which were largely patient-private.

Generated by immunoSEQ multiplex PCR, the TCRdb table keeps only in-frame clones and is missing some. The listing records approximately 3,000 clones. Per germline, CDR1 MNHNS and CDR2 SASEGT. The CDR3 is 13 amino acids. DNA was not recorded. Synovial fluid was collected with matched peripheral blood from each patient with active arthritis. The sequence came from a donor between 2 and 35 years old with juvenile idiopathic arthritis. Sequenced sample: Treg cells from the synovium. The rearrangement links TRBV6-1 to TRBJ2-1; TCRdb reports TRBD2, a call that lacks DNA to check it against. CDR3 loop: CASRRVTSAEQFF.